This T cell receptor (beta chain) was profiled in a study of shared clonotypes between healthy human individuals. General observations from the study: Across a handful of donors, naive CD4 shared approximately 4.5%, naive CD8 over 3%, memory CD4 roughly 2.3%, memory CD8 0.4%. For sorted subsets, rarefaction showed incomplete sequencing despite large depth.

Naive-designated CD8 cells lacked CD45RO, were positively enriched for CCR7, and omitted terminally differentiated effector memory CD45RA+ cells. This table comes from immunoSEQ multiplex PCR, and its TCRdb copy is limited to in-frame clones, with some not included. Among about 2.1 million clones listed, just over 90% were seen once. The CDR3 contains 17 residues. Germline-derived CDR1 and CDR2 are SGHRS and YFSETQ. V was clipped by 0 bases and J by 0 bases, with 10 bases between them. Worth noting for this clone: Its antigen is still unknown.

This chain uses TRBV5-1 with TRBJ2-6; D is ambiguous. Source material: naive CD8+ T cells from PBMCs. This sequence originates from a man aged 18 to 35 in good health. Some clones in this sample may be carry-over from other donors' samples. CDR3 in amino acids: CASSLDGMLSGANVLTF. CDR3 DNA: TGCGCCAGCAGCTTGGACGGTATGCTCTCTGGGGCCAACGTCCTGACTTTC.